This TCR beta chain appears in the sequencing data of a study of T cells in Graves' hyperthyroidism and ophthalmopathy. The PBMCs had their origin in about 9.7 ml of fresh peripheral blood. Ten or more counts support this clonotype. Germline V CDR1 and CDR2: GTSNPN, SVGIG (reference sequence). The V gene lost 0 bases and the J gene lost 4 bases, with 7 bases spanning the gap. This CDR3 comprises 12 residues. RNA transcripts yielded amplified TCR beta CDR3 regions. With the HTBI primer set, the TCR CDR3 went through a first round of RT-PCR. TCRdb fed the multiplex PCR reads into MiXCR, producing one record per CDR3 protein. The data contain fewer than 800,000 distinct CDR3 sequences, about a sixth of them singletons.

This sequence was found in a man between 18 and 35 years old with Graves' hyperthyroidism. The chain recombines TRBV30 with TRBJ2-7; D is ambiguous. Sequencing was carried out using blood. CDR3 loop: CAWSVVAYEQYF. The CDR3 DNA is TGTGCCTGGAGTGTAGTTGCATACGAGCAGTACTTC.